These 12 T cell receptor beta chains were all obtained from the same sample, sequenced in a study of blood T cells in healthy people across ages. Using a J-beta primer mix together with a sample-barcoded 5' primer, a second PCR was run for roughly 6 to 12 cycles. Each CDR3 protein is one row after TCRdb ran MiXCR on the 5' RACE reads. The table shows 1,800,000 or so distinct CDR3 sequences, with about 39% occurring only once. Sequenced material: blood. The receptors shown here come from a human donor in good health.

The chain recombines TRBV7-2 with TRBJ2-5; TRBD1 aligns across 10 bases. The DNA matches TRBJ2-7 better at its end, which makes the J call doubtful. In germline, CDR1 is SGHTA, CDR2 FQGNSA. This CDR3 region has 15 residues. The CDR3 loop is CASSRATGGGYEQYF. Here the CDR3 DNA reads TGTGCCAGCAGCAGGGCGACAGGGGGCGGCTACGAGCAGTACTTC.

The chain carries TRBV4-3 and TRBJ1-4; no definite D call. The CDR3 runs 13 residues. Trimming stripped 0 bases from V and 8 bases from J, with 7 bases between. Germline loops: CDR1 LGHNA, CDR2 YSLEER. CDR3 DNA sequence: TGCGCCAGCAGCCAAGATCCCGGGGAAAAACTGTTTTTT. This translates into CASSQDPGEKLFF.

The chain employs TRBV20-1 and TRBJ2-7; D may be TRBD1 (6 bases). From germline, CDR1 is DFQATT and CDR2 SNEGSKA (reference sequence). CDR3 length equals 13 residues. Between the trimmed V and J ends, which lost 3 bases and 4 bases, there was a span of 13 bases. In DNA form, the CDR3 reads TGCAGTGCTAGGATGGGACAAGATTACGAGCAGTACTTC. Protein sequence: CSARMGQDYEQYF.

This clonotype was picked up many times. The J gene is TRBJ1-2, the V gene TRBV29-1, with TRBD1 matching 9 bases. The CDR3 covers 11 residues. Germline CDR1 SQVTM, CDR2 ANQGSEA. J gave up 5 bases and V 7 bases, and 2 bases lay outside the gene matches. The CDR3: CSADRGYGYTF. The DNA for the CDR3 is TGCAGCGCGGACAGGGGTTATGGCTACACCTTC.

The chain joins TRBV10-3 to TRBJ2-5, with 7 bases lining up with TRBD1. The better agreement between TRBJ2-7 and the DNA end casts doubt on the J call. The CDR3 has 12 residues. Germline-derived CDR1 and CDR2 are ENHRY and SYGVKD. CDR3 coding DNA: TGTGCCACCATGGGACAGCCAGGCGAGCAGTACTTC. Translated: CATMGQPGEQYF.

This clonotype was found a few times. J is TRBJ2-7 and V is TRBV24-1, with 12 bases aligning to TRBD1. V was clipped by 4 bases and J by 4 bases; unmatched bases: 7. The CDR3 totals 16 residues. CDR1 is KGHDR, CDR2 SFDVKD, per germline. CDR3 residues: CATSDTGTGGGYEQYF. The CDR3 DNA is TGTGCCACCAGTGACACCGGGACAGGGGGCGGGTACGAGCAGTACTTC.

The V gene is TRBV4-2, the J gene TRBJ2-7; D gene uncertain. This CDR3 has 16 residues. Per germline, CDR1 LGHNA and CDR2 YNFKEQ. V was shortened by 1 base and J by 0 bases, with 13 bases between the two germline ends. CDR3 coding DNA: TGTGCCAGCAGCCAAGGGTCGGGTCCTTTCTCCTACGAGCAGTACTTC. Its protein product is CASSQGSGPFSYEQYF.

This clonotype was detected only a few times. The chain has TRBV5-4 and TRBJ1-2; no definite D call. Looked up from germline, CDR1 is SGHNT and CDR2 is YYREEE (reference sequence). V lost 3 bases and J lost 2, with 11 bases in between. The CDR3 length is 14 residues. This chain's CDR3 is CASSSAPSNYGYTF. The DNA for the CDR3 is TGTGCCAGCAGCTCAGCCCCCAGCAACTATGGCTACACCTTC.

Here the CDR3 DNA reads TGCGCCAGCAGCCAAGATAGCCCAGGGGGCATGAGGACTGAAGCTTTCTTT. Its translation is CASSQDSPGGMRTEAFF. The V and J genes are TRBV4-3 and TRBJ1-1, with TRBD1 matching 8 bases. With 0 bases clipped from V and 5 bases from J, the junction kept 11 bases outside the gene matches. The CDR3 has 17 residues. Looked up from germline, CDR1 is LGHNA and CDR2 is YSLEER.

V usage is TRBV9 and J usage is TRBJ2-1, with 7 bases matching TRBD1. V lost 0 bases, J lost 5 bases, and 5 bases stayed unmatched. Germline CDR1 reads SGDLS; CDR2 reads YYNGEE. The CDR3 loop spans 15 amino acids. CDR3 loop: CASSVAGQGDNEQFF. CDR3 DNA: TGTGCCAGCAGCGTAGCTGGCCAGGGGGACAATGAGCAGTTCTTC.

In its sample, this clonotype was seen a few times. This sequence joins TRBV5-1 and TRBJ2-1; the match to TRBD1 covers 7 bases. This CDR3 contains 14 residues. Germline V gene sequence: CDR1 SGHRS, CDR2 YFSETQ. V lost 3 bases and J lost 8; bases outside the gene matches: 8. CDR3 loop: CASSSQQGSDEQFF. CDR3 sequence (DNA): TGCGCCAGCAGCTCACAACAGGGGTCCGATGAGCAGTTCTTC.

This chain connects TRBV12-3 or TRBV12-4 to TRBJ1-1; D remains unclear. The CDR3 has 12 residues. Trimming shortened V by 8 bases and J by 0 bases, and 7 bases separated the two germline ends. The CDR3 region is CASAKMNTEAFF. The CDR3, as DNA: TGTGCCAGCGCAAAAATGAACACTGAAGCTTTCTTT.